This TCR beta chain was sequenced in a study of blood T cell repertoires in COVID-19. Study-level information: T cells, B-cell-depleted T cells, or PBMCs supplied cDNA or gDNA.

In the original workflow: Reference gene primer amplification in the assay estimated nucleated cell counts. Profiling relied on immunoSEQ multiplex PCR, and the TCRdb table lists in-frame clones only, not all of them. From that table come the V and J calls and clone size; the DNA was used to work out D and trimming. The profile covers over 250,000 clones, with around four fifths appearing a single time and approximately 4.3% taken by the ten largest. Grouping used clinical history reported by participants in a survey and questionnaire. Trimming stripped 5 bases from V and 2 bases from J, with 15 bases between. This CDR3 is 16 amino acids long. CDR1 and CDR2 (germline): SEHNR, FQNEAQ (reference sequence).

What was sequenced was PBMCs or T cells enriched from blood (not recorded which). The V gene is TRBV7-9, the J gene TRBJ2-2; unclear D gene. The TCR originated in a man between 25 and 39 years old with acute COVID-19. CDR3: CASSARLILNTGELFF. The CDR3 nucleotides read TGTGCCAGCAGCGCGCGACTGATCCTAAACACCGGGGAGCTGTTTTTT.